Listed below are T cell receptor beta chains from one sample, sequenced in a study of cytomegalovirus exposure and HLA in healthy donors. Repertoires were generated with immunoSEQ multiplex PCR, while TCRdb's copy carries only in-frame clones and drops some. The sample shows around 200,000 clones, over 75% of them seen only once. Sequencing was performed on PBMCs. All receptors come from a man in his late teens or twenties in good health and CMV-seronegative. Both conserved end residues are part of each CDR3. A D gene is named only where the DNA matches it firmly. The size entry is marked missing in some rows and otherwise reads once, few, many or a size class.

J | size | D | V | length | DNA | CDR3
TRBJ2-7 | - | - | TRBV29-1 | 15 | TGCAGCGTTGTATTGACTAGTTCGCTACCTACCGAGCAGTACTTC | CSVVLTSSLPTEQYF
TRBJ1-1 | - | - | TRBV5-4 | 14 | TGTGCCAGCAGCTTGGGGAGTGGGAACACTGAAGCTTTCTTT | CASSLGSGNTEAFF
TRBJ2-2 | - | TRBD2 | TRBV4-2 | 16 | TGTGCCAGCAGCGACGGACTAGCGGGGGTAACCGGGGAGCTGTTTTTT | CASSDGLAGVTGELFF
TRBJ2-1 | - | TRBD2 | TRBV4-2 | 16 | TGTGCCAGCAGCCAAGATGAAAGCGGGAGCTACAATGAGCAGTTCTTC | CASSQDESGSYNEQFF
TRBJ1-4 | - | TRBD1 | TRBV5-4 | 15 | TGTGCCAGCAGCTCGCCGGGACAGGGGGATGAAAAACTGTTTTTT | CASSSPGQGDEKLFF
TRBJ2-1 | - | TRBD2 | TRBV4-1 | 16 | TGCGCCAGCAGCCAAGATAGCCTCGGGGGGGGATATGAGCAGTTCTTC | CASSQDSLGGGYEQFF
TRBJ1-4 | - | TRBD1 | TRBV28 | 15 | TGTGCCAGCAGTTTAGCCGGGACAGGGGGTGAAAAACTGTTTTTT | CASSLAGTGGEKLFF
TRBJ2-7 | - | - | TRBV7-3 | 15 | TGTGCCAGCAGCTTAATGCAGATAAGCTCCTACGAGCAGTACTTC | CASSLMQISSYEQYF
TRBJ1-2 | once | TRBD1 | TRBV18 | 13 | TGTGCCAGCTCACCGGACAGGAACTATGGCTACACCTTC | CASSPDRNYGYTF
TRBJ1-1 | - | TRBD1 | TRBV30 | 12 | TGTGCCTGGGAACCGGACAGGGGTGAAGCTTTCTTT | CAWEPDRGEAFF
TRBJ2-7 | many | TRBD2 | TRBV6-6 | 14 | TGTGCCAGCAGGACCGGGACTAGCGGGAGTAAGCAGTACTTC | CASRTGTSGSKQYF
TRBJ1-1 | - | TRBD1 | TRBV5-1 | 13 | TGCGCCAGCAGCTCCCTTACAGGGGCTGAAGCTTTCTTT | CASSSLTGAEAFF
TRBJ2-7 | few | TRBD2 | TRBV5-1 | 13 | TGCGCCAGCAGCTGGGAGGGGAATCGGGAGCAGTACTTC | CASSWEGNREQYF
TRBJ2-7 | - | TRBD2 | TRBV13 | 17 | TGTGCCAGCAGCTCTCGGACTAGCGGGAGGACCCTATACGAGCAGTACTTC | CASSSRTSGRTLYEQYF
TRBJ2-7 | - | - | TRBV7-9 | 11 | TGTGCCAGCAGCTCCGGGAACGAGCAGTACTTC | CASSSGNEQYF
TRBJ1-3 | few | - | TRBV4-3 | 15 | TGCGCCAGCAGCCCACAGGGAGACTCTGGAAACACCATATATTTT | CASSPQGDSGNTIYF
TRBJ2-5 | - | - | TRBV19 | 13 | TGTGCCACAAGTAGCCCAGCCAAAGAGACCCAGTACTTC | CATSSPAKETQYF
TRBJ2-1 | once | TRBD2 | TRBV27 | 15 | TGTGCCAGCCATGAGGAGGCGGGAGGCAGGAATGAGCAGTTCTTC | CASHEEAGGRNEQFF
TRBJ1-3 | - | - | TRBV30 | 15 | TGTGCCTGGAGTCTGGACGGGAGCTCTGGAAACACCATATATTTT | CAWSLDGSSGNTIYF
TRBJ2-5 | - | - | TRBV15 | 14 | TGTGCCACCAGCAGAGATAGGGGACAAGAGACCCAGTACTTC | CATSRDRGQETQYF
TRBJ2-1 | - | TRBD1 | TRBV2 | 15 | TGTGCCAGCAGAACCGGGACAGGGGTGGGCAATGAGCAGTTCTTC | CASRTGTGVGNEQFF
TRBJ2-7 | once | - | TRBV7-2 | 15 | TGTGCCAGCAGCTTAGCGATCTCAGGAAACGACGAGCAGTACTTC | CASSLAISGNDEQYF
TRBJ2-5 | - | - | TRBV7-3 | 14 | TGTGCCAGCAGCTTAGGGGGACAAACGGAGACCCAGTACTTC | CASSLGGQTETQYF
TRBJ2-7 | - | - | TRBV9 | 13 | TGTGCCAGCAGCGTAGGGCAGTTCTACGAGCAGTACTTC | CASSVGQFYEQYF